These 7 T cell receptor beta chains originate from one sample sequenced in a study of blood T cells in healthy people across ages. A second PCR of 7 to 11 cycles used a sample-barcoded 5' primer and a J-beta primer mix. TCRdb processed the 5' RACE reads anew with MiXCR; each CDR3 protein has one entry. Of over a million distinct CDR3 sequences listed, roughly 45% are singletons. The source material was blood. The receptors originated from a woman in her sixties in good health.

The CDR3 DNA follows: TGCGCCAGCAGCTTGGGGTCAGAAGGTCCCAAAAACATTCAGTACTTC. Encoded protein: CASSLGSEGPKNIQYF. The chain uses TRBV5-1 and TRBJ2-4; D is undetermined. The germline CDR1 and CDR2 sequences are SGHRS and YFSETQ. V was pared by 0 bases and J by 2 bases, with 12 bases between. The CDR3 is 16 amino acids.

The CDR3 nucleotides read TGCAGTGCTAGAGACCTTTGGCTAGCCAAAAACATTCAGTACTTC. Protein sequence: CSARDLWLAKNIQYF. V gene TRBV20-1 combines with J gene TRBJ2-4; D is unclear. Trimming stripped 0 bases from V and 0 bases from J, with 9 bases between. CDR3 size: 15 residues. The germline V gene has CDR1 DFQATT and CDR2 SNEGSKA (reference sequence).

This clonotype has ten or more counts. This chain uses TRBV4-2 with TRBJ2-3; D unresolved. This CDR3 has 17 amino acids. Trimming took 0 bases from V and 1 from J, leaving 14 bases between them. Germline CDR1 LGHNA, CDR2 YNFKEQ. The CDR3 sequence is CASSQDLRPGRTDTQYF. The CDR3 bases are TGTGCCAGCAGCCAAGATCTGAGGCCCGGGCGCACAGATACGCAGTATTTT.

This clonotype turned up a few times. The chain has TRBV18 and TRBJ2-7, with no clear D. CDR3 length equals 14 residues. V lost 2 bases and J 3 bases, leaving 11 bases between the germline ends. Germline V gene lookup returns CDR1 KGHSH and CDR2 LQKENI. The CDR3 DNA reads TGTGCCAGCTCACCAGAGGCAGGAAGCTACGAGCAGTACTTC. It specifies CASSPEAGSYEQYF.

V is TRBV12-3 or TRBV12-4 and J is TRBJ2-1, with a tentative D call TRBD2 (6 bases). Trimming took off 6 bases at V and 4 bases at J, with 16 bases between the two ends. The CDR3 runs to 15 residues. The CDR3 spells CASSPSSGIYNEQFF. CDR3 DNA sequence: TGTGCCAGCAGCCCCAGTAGCGGAATTTACAATGAGCAGTTCTTC.

V and J are TRBV7-3 and TRBJ2-5; no clear D. CDR1 is SGHTA and CDR2 is FQGTGA in the germline V gene. Trimming took 3 bases from V and 5 from J, leaving 13 bases between them. The CDR3 length is 14 residues. Written as DNA, the CDR3 is TGTGCCAGCAGCTTGGGCCTGCCCGGGGAGACCCAGTACTTC. Translating it yields CASSLGLPGETQYF.

This clonotype was counted only a few times. The chain recombines TRBV20-1 with TRBJ2-5, with D hard to call. The CDR3 runs 13 residues. The germline V gene has CDR1 DFQATT and CDR2 SNEGSKA (reference sequence). V lost 1 base, J lost 3 bases, and 9 bases lay in between. As DNA, the CDR3 is TGCAGTGCTAGAGTTCGCCTCAAAGAGACCCAGTACTTC. Its protein product is CSARVRLKETQYF.